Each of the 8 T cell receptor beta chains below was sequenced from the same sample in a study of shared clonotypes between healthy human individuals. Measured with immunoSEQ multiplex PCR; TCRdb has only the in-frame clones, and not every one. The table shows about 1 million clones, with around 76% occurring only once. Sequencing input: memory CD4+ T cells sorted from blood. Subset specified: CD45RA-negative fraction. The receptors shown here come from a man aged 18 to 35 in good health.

The CDR3 nucleotides read TGTGCCAGCAGTGTAGGACGGAACAATCAGCCCCAGCATTTT. Amino acid sequence: CASSVGRNNQPQHF. The chain joins TRBV2 to TRBJ1-5, with D hard to call. The CDR3 has 14 amino acids. The germline gives CDR1 SNHLY, CDR2 FYNNEI. V lost 4 bases and J 3 bases, leaving 10 bases between the germline ends. The complete variable domain, with remaining parts taken from reference TRBV2 and TRBJ1-5, reads EPEVTQTPSHQVTQMGQEVILRCVPISNHLYFYWYRQILGQKVEFLVSFYNNEISEKSEIFDDQFSVERPDGSNFTLKIRSTKLEDSAMYFCASSVGRNNQPQHFGDGTRLSIL.

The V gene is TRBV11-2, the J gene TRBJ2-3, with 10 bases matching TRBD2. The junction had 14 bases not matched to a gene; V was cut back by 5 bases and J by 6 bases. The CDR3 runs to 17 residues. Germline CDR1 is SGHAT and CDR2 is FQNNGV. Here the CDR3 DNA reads TGTGCCAGCAGCCCCCGGCTTAGCGGGGGGTCCGGGGATACGCAGTATTTT. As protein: CASSPRLSGGSGDTQYF.

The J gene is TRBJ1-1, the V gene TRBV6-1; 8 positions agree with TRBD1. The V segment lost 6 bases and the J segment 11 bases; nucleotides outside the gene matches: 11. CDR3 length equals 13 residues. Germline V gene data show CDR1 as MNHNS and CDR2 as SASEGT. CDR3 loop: CASRTGTGPGAFF. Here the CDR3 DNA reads TGTGCCAGCAGGACCGGGACAGGCCCAGGGGCTTTCTTT.

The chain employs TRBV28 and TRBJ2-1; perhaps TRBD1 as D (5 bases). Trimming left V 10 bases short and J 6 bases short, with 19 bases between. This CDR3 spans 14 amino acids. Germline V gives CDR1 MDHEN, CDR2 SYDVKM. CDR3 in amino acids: CATLGASSGNEQFF. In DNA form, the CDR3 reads TGTGCCACCCTAGGGGCTTCTAGTGGCAATGAGCAGTTCTTC.

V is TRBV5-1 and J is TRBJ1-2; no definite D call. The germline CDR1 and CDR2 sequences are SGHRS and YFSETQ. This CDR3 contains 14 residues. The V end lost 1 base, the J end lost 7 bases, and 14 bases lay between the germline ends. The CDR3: CASSLNLNLLGYTF. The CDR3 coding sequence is TGCGCCAGCAGCTTGAACCTCAACCTCCTTGGCTACACCTTC.

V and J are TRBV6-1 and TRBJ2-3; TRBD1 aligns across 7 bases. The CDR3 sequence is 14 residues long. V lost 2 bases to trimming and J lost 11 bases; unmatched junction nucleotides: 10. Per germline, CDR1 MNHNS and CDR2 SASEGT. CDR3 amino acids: CASSEFGRGTGQYF. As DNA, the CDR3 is TGTGCCAGCAGTGAATTCGGCAGGGGGACGGGGCAGTATTTT.

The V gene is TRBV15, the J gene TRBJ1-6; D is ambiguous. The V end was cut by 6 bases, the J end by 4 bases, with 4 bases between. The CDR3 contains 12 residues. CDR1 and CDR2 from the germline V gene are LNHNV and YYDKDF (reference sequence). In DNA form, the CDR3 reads TGTGCCACCAGTACATATAATTCACCCCTCCACTTT. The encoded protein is CATSTYNSPLHF.

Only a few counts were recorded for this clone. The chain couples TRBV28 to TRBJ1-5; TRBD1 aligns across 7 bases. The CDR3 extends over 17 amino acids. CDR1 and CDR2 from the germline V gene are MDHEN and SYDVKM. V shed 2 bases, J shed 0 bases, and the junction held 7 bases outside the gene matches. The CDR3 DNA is TGTGCCAGCAGTTTAACAGGGGCGAGCCTTAGCAATCAGCCCCAGCATTTT. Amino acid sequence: CASSLTGASLSNQPQHF.